These 3 T cell receptor beta chains share one sample of origin, sequenced in a study of blood T cell repertoires in COVID-19 (dated by TCRdb to 2019 to 2021). The protocol used for the library was the immunoSEQ multiplex PCR assay. TCRdb stores this immuneACCESS table with in-frame sequences only. Part of the clones is absent; in the studies checked, under half of the shortfall reflects unresolved V genes, and no reason is known for the rest. For this sample the table gives 200,000 to 250,000 clones, of which 80% to 85% were detected only once. The top ten constitute over 4% of the sample. The specimen sequenced was peripheral blood. Receptors were obtained from a woman aged 70-85 years with COVID-19, enrolled during active disease.

The V call is TRBV7-2, the J call TRBJ2-7, with 9 bases lining up with TRBD1. This CDR3 has 15 amino acids. Germline CDR1 SGHTA, CDR2 FQGNSA. The ends lost 7 bases at V and 1 base at J; junction bases unmatched: 8. CDR3 nucleotides: TGTGCCAGCAACGAACAGGGGGCGAATTCCTACGAGCAGTACTTC. Its protein is CASNEQGANSYEQYF. Full variable domain (outside the CDR3, taken from reference TRBV7-2 and TRBJ2-7): GAGVSQSPSNKVTEKGKDVELRCDPISGHTALYWYRQSLGQGLEFLIYFQGNSAPDKSGLPSDRFSAERTGGSVSTLTIQRTQQEDSAVYLCASNEQGANSYEQYFGPGTRLTVT.

This clone was seen only a few times. This rearrangement joins TRBV5-6 to TRBJ2-7; TRBD1 matches 11 bases. CDR1 SGHDT and CDR2 YYEEEE come from the germline V gene. This CDR3 has 15 amino acids. The V and J ends lost 3 bases and 7 bases, in that order; junction bases with no gene match: 9. The CDR3 spells CASSYLRGQGDEQYF. DNA for the CDR3: TGTGCCAGCAGCTACTTGCGGGGACAGGGGGATGAGCAGTACTTC.

The rearrangement uses TRBV11-2 and TRBJ2-1; 7 bases are shared with TRBD2. CDR1 is SGHAT and CDR2 is FQNNGV in the germline V gene. The junction had 7 bases not matched to a gene; V was cut back by 2 bases and J by 6 bases. The CDR3 covers 15 residues. As DNA, the CDR3 is TGTGCCAGCAGCTTATTTGGACTAGAGGGCAATGAGCAGTTCTTC. Its protein product is CASSLFGLEGNEQFF.